This TCR beta chain was profiled in a study of cytomegalovirus exposure and HLA in healthy donors. This clone was seen once. The target antigen is unknown. Germline V CDR1 and CDR2: SQVTM, ANQGSEA. This CDR3 has 14 amino acids. V was clipped by 6 bases and J by 1 base; unmatched bases: 7. Broader study findings: Solely CMV serostatus was available to characterize immune exposure.

PCR primers comprised 60 Vbeta and 13 Jbeta primers. Assay: immunoSEQ multiplex PCR; the TCRdb copy retains only in-frame clones and omits some. The top ten clones hold about 2.1% of a sample with around 150,000 clones, around four fifths of them seen once. The chain links TRBV29-1 to TRBJ2-3, with 7 bases lining up with TRBD2. Sequencing used PBMCs. The TCR originated in a woman aged 18 to 35 in good health and CMV-seronegative. In nucleotides, the CDR3 is TGCAGCGTGGCTGCTAGCGGAGGCACAGATACGCAGTATTTT. Translated, it gives CSVAASGGTDTQYF.